This T cell receptor (beta chain) was sequenced for a study of T-cell memory formation after mild COVID-19. Study-level points and caveats: Some clones that responded were present in memory (sampled pre-infection), which suggests cross-reactive memory joined. Clones that shrank (day 15 to 85) were balanced CD4/CD8, whereas later expanders leaned CD4+.

CDR1 and CDR2 from the germline V gene are SGHAT and FQNNGV. The CDR3 contains 15 residues. V gave up 11 bases and J gave up 3 bases, with 21 bases separating them. TCRdb redid the calling of the 5' RACE reads with MiXCR, one entry per CDR3 protein. The top ten hold around 21% of the sample, which has about 240,000 distinct CDR3 sequences, 8% to 10% seen once. As concerns this clonotype: Its antigen remains unknown.

Sequencing used PBMCs or a T cell subset sorted from them (not recorded which). The chain links TRBV11-2 to TRBJ2-3, with D possibly being TRBD1 (6 bases). This sequence was found in a man aged 18-30 years who had mild COVID-19 (a few samples of this study predate the infection). Cell type and time point are not known. The CDR3 DNA follows: TGTGCCTGCCGTTCATTCCGCAGGGGTACAGATACGCAGTATTTT. Protein product: CACRSFRRGTDTQYF. Full variable domain (missing parts from reference TRBV11-2 and TRBJ2-3): EAGVAQSPRYKIIEKRQSVAFWCNPISGHATLYWYQQILGQGPKLLIQFQNNGVVDDSQLPKDRFSAERLKGVDSTLKIQPAKLEDSAVYLCACRSFRRGTDTQYFGPGTRLTVL.